The clone carrying this T cell receptor (beta chain) was detected a few times. Trimming left V 0 bases short and J 8 bases short, with 3 bases between. This CDR3 contains 11 residues. Germline-derived CDR1 and CDR2 are SGHNT and YYREEE (reference sequence). This sample was taken from a study of T cell clones after liver transplantation. Study-level information: Tolerant meant at least one year fully off immunosuppression without liver enzymes above twice normal.

The data were produced by immunoSEQ multiplex PCR, yet TCRdb's version contains in-frame clones alone and is incomplete. Of approximately 7,000 clones listed, around three quarters are singletons. The rearrangement uses TRBV5-4 and TRBJ2-1; D uncertain. The source of this sequence is a human donor who received a liver transplant. The starting material was CD8+ T cells from blood, obtained before liver transplant. The CDR3 nucleotides read TGTGCCAGCAGCTTGGGCTATGAGCAGTTCTTC. Amino acid sequence: CASSLGYEQFF.